A selection of T cell receptor beta chains follows, all from one sample in a study of cytomegalovirus exposure and HLA in healthy donors. Data came from immunoSEQ multiplex PCR; TCRdb stores just in-frame clones and leaves some out. This table holds roughly 130,000 clones, about nine tenths found once. The sequencing sample was made of PBMCs. These receptors originate from a man aged 30 to 39 in good health and CMV-seronegative. Both conserved end residues are part of each CDR3. D genes are given only for firm matches. Rows may omit the clone size; those that give it use once, few, many or a size class.

>TRBD2|TRBJ2-1|NA|TRBV29-1
TGCAGCACTGCCAACGCCATAGGACTAGCGGGAATGGAATACAATGAGCAGTTCTTC
CSTANAIGLAGMEYNEQFF
>TRBD1|TRBJ2-7|NA|TRBV7-9
TGTGCCAGCAGCGCCGCAACAGGGGGAATCTACGAGCAGTACTTC
CASSAATGGIYEQYF
>NA|TRBJ2-4|NA|TRBV6-1
TGTGCCAGCAGTGAGACGACTACATACAAAAACATTCAGTACTTC
CASSETTTYKNIQYF
>NA|TRBJ2-1|NA|TRBV6-7
TGTGCCAGCAGTTACTCGGGTTTCGGGCAGGGGCTCTACAATGAGCAGTTCTTC
CASSYSGFGQGLYNEQFF
>NA|TRBJ2-7|NA|TRBV5-5
TGTGCCAGCAGCTTTACAACCTCCTACGAGCAGTACTTC
CASSFTTSYEQYF
>NA|TRBJ1-1|NA|TRBV11-2
TGTGCCAGCAGACCGAGGGAGGGGAAGGGCACTGAAGCTTTCTTT
CASRPREGKGTEAFF
>TRBD1|TRBJ1-4|NA|TRBV25-1
TGTGCCAGCAGAGGACAGGGGAGTTACGAAAAACTGTTTTTT
CASRGQGSYEKLFF
>TRBD1|TRBJ2-7|NA|TRBV30
TGTGCCTGGTATCAGGACAGGGGGCACGAGCAGTACTTC
CAWYQDRGHEQYF
>TRBD1|TRBJ2-7|NA|TRBV5-6
TGTGCCAGCAAAGCTGAGGAGACAGGGAACTACGAGCAGTACTTC
CASKAEETGNYEQYF
>TRBD2|TRBJ2-1|NA|TRBV10-3
TGTGCCATCAGTTTAGCGGGAGGATACAATGAGCAGTTCTTC
CAISLAGGYNEQFF
>TRBD1|TRBJ1-2|NA|TRBV28
TGTGCCAGCCGACCCTTTAGGGACAGGGGGATTAACTATGGCTACACCTTC
CASRPFRDRGINYGYTF
>NA|TRBJ1-1|once|TRBV7-3
TGTGCCAGCAGCTTAACGTCGGTGGGGAGGCAAACTGAAGCTTTCTTT
CASSLTSVGRQTEAFF
>NA|TRBJ1-1|NA|TRBV7-9
TGTGCCAGCAGCAACTCCGGTACTGAAGCTTTCTTT
CASSNSGTEAFF
>NA|TRBJ1-1|once|TRBV5-1
TGCGCCAGCAGCTTACAATCGACAGGGAACACTGAAGCTTTCTTT
CASSLQSTGNTEAFF
>NA|TRBJ2-7|once|TRBV5-6
TGTGCCAGCAGCTACTTACTAGTTTCCTACGAGCAGTACTTC
CASSYLLVSYEQYF
>NA|TRBJ2-2|NA|TRBV7-3
TGTGCCAGCAGCCCGCTAGGCCCGAACACCGGGGAGCTGTTTTTT
CASSPLGPNTGELFF
>NA|TRBJ2-1|NA|TRBV7-2
TGTGCCAGCAGCCCCCCCTCGGCGGGGCAGTTCTTC
CASSPPSAGQFF
>NA|TRBJ1-2|NA|TRBV5-5
TGTGCCAGCAGCTTGCCGGGGGGGCAGGCGCGCTATGGCTACACCTTC
CASSLPGGQARYGYTF
>NA|TRBJ2-3|NA|TRBV14
TGTGCCAGCAGCCAAATCCGCGCAGATACGCAGTATTTT
CASSQIRADTQYF
>NA|TRBJ2-4|NA|TRBV25-1
TGTGCCAGCAGTGATACCGGGACAACCAAAAACATTCAGTACTTC
CASSDTGTTKNIQYF
>TRBD2|TRBJ2-1|NA|TRBV5-6
TGTGCCAGCAGCTTGTTGGCTAGCGGCAATGAGCAGTTCTTC
CASSLLASGNEQFF
>NA|TRBJ2-3|NA|TRBV19
TGTGCCAGTAGTAACCTCACACTCAGGGCAGATACGCAGTATTTT
CASSNLTLRADTQYF
>TRBD2|TRBJ2-1|NA|TRBV2
TGTGCCAGCAGTGGGCGTCTAGCGGGAAACGAGCAGTTCTTC
CASSGRLAGNEQFF
>TRBD1|TRBJ2-7|NA|TRBV13
TGTGCCAGCAGCGACGACAGGGGGCGCAACGAGCAGTACTTC
CASSDDRGRNEQYF
>NA|TRBJ2-7|NA|TRBV11-2
TGTGCCAGCAGCTTAGAACTACCAGACGGGCAGTACTTC
CASSLELPDGQYF
>NA|TRBJ2-7|NA|TRBV7-2
TGTGCCAGCAGCTTACAAGCTTACGAGCAGTACTTC
CASSLQAYEQYF
>NA|TRBJ1-1|NA|TRBV18
TGTGCCAGCTCACCCCAAAGAAGTAGCACTGAAGCTTTCTTT
CASSPQRSSTEAFF
>NA|TRBJ2-7|NA|TRBV9
TGTGCCAGCAGCGTAGAGGAGGGAGGGAGGACAGTCTCCTACGAGCAGTACTTC
CASSVEEGGRTVSYEQYF
>NA|TRBJ2-5|NA|TRBV6-1
TGTGCCAGCAGTCTTTTCTGGGGGCAGTCAGAGACCCAGTACTTC
CASSLFWGQSETQYF
>TRBD1|TRBJ1-2|NA|TRBV7-9
TGTGCCAGCAGCCCACAGGGGTATGGCTACACCTTC
CASSPQGYGYTF
>TRBD2|TRBJ2-5|NA|TRBV14
TGTGCCAGCAGTCAACAACCTCCGGGACTAGCTGAGACCCAGTACTTC
CASSQQPPGLAETQYF
>NA|TRBJ2-5|NA|TRBV6-5
TGTGCCACCACTCGGGAGACCCAGTACTTC
CATTRETQYF
>NA|TRBJ1-1|NA|TRBV5-1
TGCGCCAGCAGCTTGGTAGGAGCGGGGTCGAACACTGAAGCTTTCTTT
CASSLVGAGSNTEAFF
>NA|TRBJ2-2|once|TRBV18
TGTGCCAGCTCACCACCGGGACTCCGTGTCACCGGGGAGCTGTTTTTT
CASSPPGLRVTGELFF
>NA|TRBJ1-3|NA|TRBV9
TGTGCCAGCAGCGCAGCTAAGGGCTCGGGAACAAAGAGCTCTGGAAACACCATATATTTT
CASSAAKGSGTKSSGNTIYF
>TRBD1|TRBJ1-1|few|TRBV6-5
TGTGCCAGCAGGTCTGACAGGGGGATTGGTGAAGCTTTCTTT
CASRSDRGIGEAFF
>TRBD2|TRBJ2-5|NA|TRBV7-2
TGTGCCAGCAGCTTACTCAGCCCTGGGACTAGCGGGTTTGAGACCCAGTACTTC
CASSLLSPGTSGFETQYF
>TRBD2|TRBJ2-1|NA|TRBV11-3
TGTGCCAGCAGCTCGCGGACTAGCGGGACGGGGAATGAGCAGTTCTTC
CASSSRTSGTGNEQFF
>TRBD2|TRBJ2-3|NA|TRBV7-2
TGTGCCAGCAGCTGGGGGGTAGCGGGAGATACGCAGTATTTT
CASSWGVAGDTQYF
>NA|TRBJ2-2|NA|TRBV5-6
TGTGCCAGCAGCACCCGACACTGGAACACCGGGGAGCTGTTTTTT
CASSTRHWNTGELFF
>NA|TRBJ2-2|NA|TRBV19
TGTGCCAGTAGTATAGATCGGGGGAGTTCCGGGACCGGGGAGCTGTTTTTT
CASSIDRGSSGTGELFF